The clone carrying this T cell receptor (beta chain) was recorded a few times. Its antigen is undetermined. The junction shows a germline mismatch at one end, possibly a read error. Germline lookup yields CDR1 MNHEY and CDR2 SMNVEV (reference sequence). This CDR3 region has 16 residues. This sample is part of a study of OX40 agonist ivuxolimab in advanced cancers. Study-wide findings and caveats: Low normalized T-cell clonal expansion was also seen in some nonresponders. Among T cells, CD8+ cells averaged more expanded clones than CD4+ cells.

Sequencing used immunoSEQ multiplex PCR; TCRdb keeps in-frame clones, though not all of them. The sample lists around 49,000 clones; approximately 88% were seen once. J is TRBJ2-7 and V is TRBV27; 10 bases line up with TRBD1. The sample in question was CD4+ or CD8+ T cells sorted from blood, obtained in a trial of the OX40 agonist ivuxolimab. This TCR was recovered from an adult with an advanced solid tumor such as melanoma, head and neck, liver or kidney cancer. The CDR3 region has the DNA TGTGCCAGCACTTTATCGGCCGGGACAGGGGCCTACGAGCAGTACTTC. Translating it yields CASTLSAGTGAYEQYF.